The table lists the clone carrying this T cell receptor beta chain with a few counts. Between the trimmed V and J ends, which lost 1 base and 5 bases, there was a span of 12 bases. Germline V lookup: CDR1 DFQATT, CDR2 SNEGSKA (reference sequence). The CDR3 has 14 amino acids. Via MiXCR, TCRdb re-called the RT-PCR reads, giving one row per CDR3 protein. The data contain roughly 200,000 distinct CDR3 sequences, roughly two fifths of them singletons. The data belong to a study of patients and donors after allogeneic stem cell transplantation. The clonotype comes from a human donor who was either an allogeneic HSCT recipient or a stem cell or donor lymphocyte infusion donor (not recorded which). It is not recorded whose cells these are; they may come from a transplant donor. The rearrangement uses TRBV20-1 and TRBJ1-5, with a possible D match to TRBD1 (5 bases). Sequencing was done on a sample of blood, either unsorted or a sorted T cell fraction (not recorded which). CDR3: CSARGSQGHQPQHF. In nucleotides, the CDR3 is TGCAGTGCTAGAGGAAGCCAGGGACATCAGCCCCAGCATTTT.